A selection of T cell receptor beta chains follows, all from one sample in a study of blood T cell repertoires in COVID-19. Profiling relied on immunoSEQ multiplex PCR, and the TCRdb table lists in-frame clones only, not all of them. The sample comprises tens of thousands of clones, roughly 76% of which are singletons, and 20% rests with the top ten. The sequenced sample was peripheral blood. These receptors were taken from a woman in her seventies with acute or convalescent COVID-19. The CDR3 runs from the conserved cysteine through the conserved F or W. A D gene is named only where the DNA matches it firmly. Rows give clone size only sometimes, using once, few, many, or a class for an expanded clone.

TRBV3-1/TRBV3-2	TRBJ1-1	NA	NA	CASSHGGHAFF	TGTGCCAGCAGCCATGGAGGGCATGCTTTCTTT
TRBV18	TRBJ2-7	NA	NA	CASSPPGGSYEQYF	TGTGCCAGCTCACCGCCCGGCGGATCCTACGAGCAGTACTTC
TRBV27	TRBJ2-1	TRBD2	NA	CASSRSGTSGNNEQFF	TGTGCCAGCAGTCGGTCCGGGACTAGCGGAAACAATGAGCAGTTCTTC
TRBV6-5	TRBJ2-3	TRBD1	once	CASSTGTGRWDTQYF	TGTGCCAGCTCAACCGGGACAGGGAGGTGGGATACGCAGTATTTT
TRBV11-2	TRBJ2-5	TRBD2	NA	CASSLRLAGGRRETQYF	TGTGCCAGCAGCTTAAGGCTAGCGGGAGGGCGGCGTGAGACCCAGTACTTC
TRBV11-2	TRBJ1-1	TRBD1	few	CASSLSGQHNTEAFF	TGTGCCAGCAGCTTATCGGGACAGCATAACACTGAAGCTTTCTTT
TRBV9	TRBJ2-3	TRBD2	NA	CASSTSLSGRGTDTQYF	TGTGCCAGCAGCACTAGCCTTAGCGGGAGAGGCACAGATACGCAGTATTTT
TRBV2	TRBJ2-3	TRBD2	few	CASSWTSGTDTQYF	TGTGCCAGCAGTTGGACTAGCGGCACAGATACGCAGTATTTT
TRBV9	TRBJ2-1	TRBD2	NA	CASSPRLAGSYNEQFF	TGTGCCAGCAGCCCCCGACTAGCGGGCTCCTACAATGAGCAGTTCTTC
TRBV30	TRBJ2-7	TRBD2	many	CAWSLAGAYEQYF	TGTGCCTGGAGTCTAGCGGGCGCCTACGAGCAGTACTTC
TRBV5-4	TRBJ2-5	NA	NA	CASRRSSGQETQYF	TGTGCCAGCAGGAGAAGTAGCGGTCAAGAGACCCAGTACTTC
TRBV28	TRBJ2-1	TRBD2	NA	CASRGLVAYNEQFF	TGTGCCAGCAGGGGACTAGTGGCCTACAATGAGCAGTTCTTC
TRBV5-1	TRBJ2-1	NA	NA	CASGDRRSYNEQFF	TGCGCCAGCGGTGACAGGCGCTCCTACAATGAGCAGTTCTTC
TRBV3-1/TRBV3-2	TRBJ2-4	NA	few	CASSQGAGLAKNIQYF	TGTGCCAGCAGCCAAGGGGCAGGACTAGCCAAAAACATTCAGTACTTC
TRBV19	TRBJ1-2	NA	few	CASSKPLRTPGRGGYTF	TGTGCCAGTAGTAAGCCCCTCCGGACGCCGGGGCGGGGAGGCTACACCTTC
TRBV5-1	TRBJ2-5	TRBD2	NA	CASRLAGGLGETQYF	TGCGCCAGCAGACTAGCGGGAGGGCTGGGGGAGACCCAGTACTTC
TRBV21-1	TRBJ2-7	NA	few	CASSKTGGF	TGTGCCAGCAGCAAGACAGGGGGCTTC
TRBV5-4	TRBJ1-2	TRBD1	NA	CASSRLTGDYYGYTF	TGTGCCAGCAGCCGACTTACAGGGGATTACTATGGCTACACCTTC
TRBV4-2	TRBJ2-5	NA	once	CASSQASGTPKETQYF	TGTGCCAGCAGCCAAGCCTCCGGGACACCCAAAGAGACCCAGTACTTC
TRBV12-3/TRBV12-4	TRBJ2-3	NA	NA	CASSFFLDTQYF	TGTGCCAGCAGTTTCTTCCTCGATACGCAGTATTTT
TRBV28	TRBJ2-7	NA	NA	CASTRRGYEQYF	TGTGCCAGCACCCGCCGAGGTTACGAGCAGTACTTC
TRBV7-3	TRBJ1-5	NA	NA	CASSFRDYQPQHF	TGTGCCAGCAGCTTCAGGGACTATCAGCCCCAGCATTTT
TRBV2	TRBJ2-7	TRBD1	few	CASSRQGTTYEQYF	TGTGCCAGCAGCCGACAGGGGACGACCTACGAGCAGTACTTC
TRBV30	TRBJ2-7	NA	NA	CAWSVPQGFAYEQYF	TGTGCCTGGAGTGTCCCACAGGGTTTCGCCTACGAGCAGTACTTC
TRBV27	TRBJ2-1	NA	NA	CASSLIPGNEQFF	TGTGCCAGCAGTTTAATTCCCGGTAATGAGCAGTTCTTC
TRBV5-6	TRBJ2-2	TRBD2	NA	CASSLSGRINVGELFF	TGTGCCAGCAGCTTAAGCGGGAGGATTAACGTCGGGGAGCTGTTTTTT
TRBV11-3	TRBJ1-4	NA	NA	CASSQRALGGNEKLFF	TGTGCCAGCAGCCAAAGGGCCCTGGGAGGGAATGAAAAACTGTTTTTT
TRBV18	TRBJ2-1	TRBD1	NA	CASSKDRVSYNEQFF	TGTGCCAGCTCAAAGGACAGGGTTTCCTACAATGAGCAGTTCTTC
TRBV19	TRBJ1-1	TRBD1	few	CASRVNSRDSYSRATEAFF	TGTGCCAGTAGGGTCAACAGCAGGGACAGCTACTCCCGGGCCACTGAAGCTTTCTTT
TRBV5-6	TRBJ2-5	TRBD1	NA	CASRYTGGGETQYF	TGTGCCAGCAGATACACAGGGGGCGGAGAGACCCAGTACTTC
TRBV24-1	TRBJ1-2	NA	few	CATSRGNYGYTF	TGTGCCACCAGTCGAGGGAACTATGGCTACACCTTC
TRBV7-3	TRBJ1-5	TRBD1	NA	CASSPHRGHSNQPQHF	TGTGCCAGCAGCCCCCACAGGGGCCATAGCAATCAGCCCCAGCATTTT
TRBV5-6	TRBJ2-7	NA	NA	CASSPGTYSYEQYF	TGTGCCAGCAGCCCTGGGACATATTCCTACGAGCAGTACTTC
TRBV28	TRBJ1-1	NA	NA	CASRGWIPGAFF	TGTGCCAGCAGAGGATGGATTCCCGGGGCTTTCTTT
TRBV7-9	TRBJ2-7	TRBD1	few	CASTVGQSSYEQYF	TGTGCCAGCACCGTGGGACAGAGCTCCTACGAGCAGTACTTC
TRBV6-5	TRBJ1-4	NA	NA	CASSPEGATNEKLFF	TGTGCCAGCAGCCCGGAGGGCGCAACTAATGAAAAACTGTTTTTT
TRBV5-1	TRBJ1-4	NA	few	CASSYREGSEKLFF	TGCGCCAGCAGCTACCGCGAAGGGAGTGAAAAACTGTTTTTT
TRBV7-2	TRBJ2-6	TRBD2	NA	CASSLSRGRAVSGANVLTF	TGTGCCAGCAGCTTAAGCCGCGGGAGGGCCGTCTCTGGGGCCAACGTCCTGACTTTC
TRBV7-3	TRBJ2-7	TRBD2	NA	CASSLIAGGREQYF	TGTGCCAGCAGCTTAATAGCGGGAGGTCGAGAGCAGTACTTC
TRBV4-1	TRBJ1-5	TRBD1	NA	CASSQAGQGARQPQHF	TGCGCCAGCAGCCAGGCTGGACAGGGGGCCCGGCAGCCCCAGCATTTT
TRBV5-1	TRBJ2-1	TRBD1	NA	CASSWDRVGNEQFF	TGCGCCAGCAGCTGGGACAGGGTGGGAAATGAGCAGTTCTTC
TRBV18	TRBJ2-1	TRBD2	NA	CASSASQRENNEQFF	TGTGCCAGCTCCGCAAGCCAGCGGGAGAACAATGAGCAGTTCTTC
TRBV3-1/TRBV3-2	TRBJ2-3	TRBD1	NA	CASSLGQGRHTDTQYF	TGTGCCAGCAGCCTCGGACAGGGACGACACACAGATACGCAGTATTTT
TRBV3-1/TRBV3-2	TRBJ1-1	NA	few	CASNLGLMNTEAFF	TGTGCCAGCAACCTCGGACTTATGAACACTGAAGCTTTCTTT
TRBV28	TRBJ1-2	NA	NA	CATPRGAGGYTF	TGTGCCACCCCCCGGGGGGCGGGGGGCTACACCTTC
TRBV21-1	TRBJ2-1	NA	once	CARAGGRAYNEQFF	TGTGCCAGAGCAGGCGGGAGGGCCTACAATGAGCAGTTCTTC
TRBV5-4	TRBJ2-7	TRBD1	NA	CASSWDRDYEQYF	TGTGCCAGCAGCTGGGACAGAGACTACGAGCAGTACTTC
TRBV5-1	TRBJ2-3	NA	NA	CASSSKTGTDTQYF	TGCGCCAGCAGCTCTAAGACAGGCACAGATACGCAGTATTTT
TRBV11-2	TRBJ2-7	NA	few	CASSHGGSNEQYF	TGTGCCAGCAGCCACGGTGGGAGTAACGAGCAGTACTTC
TRBV7-6	TRBJ2-1	TRBD2	NA	CASSYPPGLGYNEQFF	TGTGCCAGCAGCTACCCCCCGGGACTAGGGTACAATGAGCAGTTCTTC
TRBV7-3	TRBJ2-1	TRBD2	few	CASSLPAGEGYNEQFF	TGTGCCAGCAGCTTACCGGCGGGAGAGGGCTACAATGAGCAGTTCTTC
TRBV19	TRBJ1-6	TRBD1	NA	CASSSQGLKNSPLHF	TGTGCCAGTAGTTCACAGGGGTTGAAGAATTCACCCCTCCACTTT
TRBV6-6	TRBJ2-5	TRBD1	once	CASSYSDRVGETQYF	TGTGCCAGCAGTTACTCGGACAGGGTTGGTGAGACCCAGTACTTC
TRBV5-1	TRBJ2-7	TRBD1	NA	CASSPGTGDVAYEQYF	TGCGCCAGCAGCCCTGGGACAGGGGATGTGGCCTACGAGCAGTACTTC
TRBV4-2	TRBJ2-5	TRBD2	NA	CASSRETSGFEETQYF	TGTGCCAGCAGCCGCGAGACTAGCGGGTTTGAAGAGACCCAGTACTTC
TRBV18	TRBJ1-4	TRBD1	NA	CASSPMGQGNEKLFF	TGTGCCAGCTCACCAATGGGACAGGGGAATGAAAAACTGTTTTTT
TRBV5-5	TRBJ1-1	TRBD1	NA	CASSFNRGRNTEAFF	TGTGCCAGCAGCTTCAACAGGGGACGGAACACTGAAGCTTTCTTT